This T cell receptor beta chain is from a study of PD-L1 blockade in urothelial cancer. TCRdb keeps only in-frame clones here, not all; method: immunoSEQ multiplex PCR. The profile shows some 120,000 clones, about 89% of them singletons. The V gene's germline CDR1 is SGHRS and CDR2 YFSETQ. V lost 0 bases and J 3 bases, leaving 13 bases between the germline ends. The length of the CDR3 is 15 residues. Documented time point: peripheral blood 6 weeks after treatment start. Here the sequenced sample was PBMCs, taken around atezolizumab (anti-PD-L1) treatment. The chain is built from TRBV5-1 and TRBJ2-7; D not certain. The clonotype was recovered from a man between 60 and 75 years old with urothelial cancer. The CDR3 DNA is TGCGCCAGCAGCTTGGCCCCCAGCGCTATCTACGAGCAGTACTTC. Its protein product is CASSLAPSAIYEQYF.